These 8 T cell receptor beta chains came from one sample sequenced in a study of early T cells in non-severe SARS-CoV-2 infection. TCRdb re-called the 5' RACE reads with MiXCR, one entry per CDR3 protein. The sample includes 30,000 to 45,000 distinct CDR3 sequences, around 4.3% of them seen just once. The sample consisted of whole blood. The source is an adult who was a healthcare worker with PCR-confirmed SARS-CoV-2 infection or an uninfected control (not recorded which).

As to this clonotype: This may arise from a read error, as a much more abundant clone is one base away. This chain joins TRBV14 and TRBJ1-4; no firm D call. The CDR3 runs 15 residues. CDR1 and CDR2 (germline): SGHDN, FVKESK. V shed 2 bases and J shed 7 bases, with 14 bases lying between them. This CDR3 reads CASSQHATGSEKLFF. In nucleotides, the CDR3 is TGTGCCAGCAGCCAACATGCCACTGGCAGTGAAAAACTGTTTTTT.

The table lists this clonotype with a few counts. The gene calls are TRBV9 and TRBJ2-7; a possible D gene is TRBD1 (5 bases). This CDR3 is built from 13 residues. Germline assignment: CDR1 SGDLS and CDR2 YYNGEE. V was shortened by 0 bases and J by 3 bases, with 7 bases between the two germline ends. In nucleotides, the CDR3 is TGTGCCAGCAGCGTAGTCGACAGCTACGAGCAGTACTTC. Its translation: CASSVVDSYEQYF.

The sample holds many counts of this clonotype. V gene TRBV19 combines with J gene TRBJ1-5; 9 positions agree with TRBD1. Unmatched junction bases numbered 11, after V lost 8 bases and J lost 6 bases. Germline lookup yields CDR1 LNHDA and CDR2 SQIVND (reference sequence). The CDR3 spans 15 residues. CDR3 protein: CASGPGQGWSQPQHF. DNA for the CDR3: TGTGCCAGTGGGCCGGGACAGGGATGGAGTCAGCCCCAGCATTTT.

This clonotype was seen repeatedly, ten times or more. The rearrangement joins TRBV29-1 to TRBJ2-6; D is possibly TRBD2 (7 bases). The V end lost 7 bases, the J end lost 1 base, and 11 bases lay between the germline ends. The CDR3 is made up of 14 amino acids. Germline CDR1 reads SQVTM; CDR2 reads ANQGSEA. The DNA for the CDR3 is TGCAGCGCAGGGGAGGGATCTGGGGCCAACGTCCTGACTTTC. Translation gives CSAGEGSGANVLTF.

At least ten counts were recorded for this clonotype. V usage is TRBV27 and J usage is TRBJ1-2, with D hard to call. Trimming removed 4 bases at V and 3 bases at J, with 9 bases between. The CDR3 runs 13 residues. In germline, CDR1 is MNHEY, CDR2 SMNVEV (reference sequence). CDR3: CASSSSGDYGYTF. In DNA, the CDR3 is TGTGCCAGCAGTTCCAGTGGGGACTATGGCTACACCTTC.

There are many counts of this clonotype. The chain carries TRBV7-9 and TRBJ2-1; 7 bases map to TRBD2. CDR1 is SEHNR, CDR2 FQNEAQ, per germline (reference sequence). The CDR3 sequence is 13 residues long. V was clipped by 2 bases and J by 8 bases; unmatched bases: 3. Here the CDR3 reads CASSLWEGDEQFF. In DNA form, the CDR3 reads TGTGCCAGCAGCTTATGGGAGGGCGATGAGCAGTTCTTC.

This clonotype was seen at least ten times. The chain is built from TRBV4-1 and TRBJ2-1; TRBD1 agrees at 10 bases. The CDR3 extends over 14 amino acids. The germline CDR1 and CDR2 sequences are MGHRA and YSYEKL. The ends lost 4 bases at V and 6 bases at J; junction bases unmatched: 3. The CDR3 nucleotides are TGCGCCAGCAGCCGCGGGACAGGGGTCAATGAGCAGTTCTTC. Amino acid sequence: CASSRGTGVNEQFF.

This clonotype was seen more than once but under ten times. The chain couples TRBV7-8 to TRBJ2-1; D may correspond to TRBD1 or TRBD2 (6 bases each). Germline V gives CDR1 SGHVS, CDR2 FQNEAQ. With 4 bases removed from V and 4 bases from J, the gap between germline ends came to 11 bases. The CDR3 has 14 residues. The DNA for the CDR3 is TGTGCCAGCAGCTCGAGGGGGGCTTACAATGAGCAGTTCTTC. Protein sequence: CASSSRGAYNEQFF.